Following are 28 T cell receptor beta chains from one sample sequenced in a study of early T cells in non-severe SARS-CoV-2 infection. TCRdb re-called the 5' RACE reads with MiXCR, one entry per CDR3 protein. The sample lists tens of thousands of distinct CDR3 sequences; roughly 8.2% were seen once. The sequenced sample was whole blood, obtained at baseline. These receptors were taken from an adult who was a healthcare worker with PCR-confirmed SARS-CoV-2 infection or an uninfected control (not recorded which).

This clonotype has at least ten counts. The rearrangement uses TRBV20-1 and TRBJ2-3; 10 nucleotides align to TRBD2. The V gene end was trimmed by 5 bases and the J gene end by 3 bases; junction bases not matched to a gene: 5. CDR3 length: 14 amino acids. CDR1 and CDR2 from the germline V gene are DFQATT and SNEGSKA (reference sequence). The CDR3 sequence is CSAFAAGGTDTQYF. The CDR3 DNA follows: TGCAGTGCTTTCGCAGCGGGAGGGACAGATACGCAGTATTTT.

This clonotype was detected a few times. The J gene is TRBJ2-2, the V gene TRBV7-2; no clear D. Germline V CDR1 and CDR2: SGHTA, FQGNSA. Trimming cost V 1 base and J 7 bases, with 4 bases left between them. The CDR3 spans 12 residues. The CDR3 DNA reads TGTGCCAGCAGCTTAGTGGTCGGGGAGCTGTTTTTT. Amino acids: CASSLVVGELFF.

This clonotype was counted at least ten times. The chain carries TRBV18 and TRBJ1-5; D might be TRBD1 (5 bases). V lost 2 bases and J lost 4, with 15 bases in between. The germline V gene encodes CDR1 KGHSH and CDR2 LQKENI. There are 16 residues in the CDR3. The CDR3 DNA is TGTGCCAGCTCACCAAACCAGGGTGATGGAAATCAGCCCCAGCATTTT. It encodes CASSPNQGDGNQPQHF.

The chain employs TRBV27 and TRBJ1-2; unclear D gene. The V end lost 5 bases, the J end lost 3 bases, and 13 bases lay between the germline ends. Germline V gene sequence: CDR1 MNHEY, CDR2 SMNVEV (reference sequence). The CDR3 contains 14 residues. This chain's CDR3 is CASSLAGNDYGYTF. The CDR3, as DNA: TGTGCCAGCAGTCTCGCGGGTAACGACTATGGCTACACCTTC.

The CDR3 loop reads CAWSASKAPGANVLTF. The CDR3 nucleotides read TGTGCCTGGAGTGCCTCCAAGGCCCCAGGGGCCAACGTCCTGACTTTC. J is TRBJ2-6 and V is TRBV30; D remains ambiguous. Trimming stripped 1 base from V and 4 bases from J, with 14 bases between. This CDR3 region has 16 residues. Germline loops: CDR1 GTSNPN, CDR2 SVGIG (reference sequence).

This chain links TRBV27 with TRBJ1-1; D is unclear. In germline, CDR1 is MNHEY, CDR2 SMNVEV (reference sequence). Trimming stripped 3 bases from V and 5 bases from J, with 25 bases between. The CDR3 contains 18 residues. CDR3 sequence (DNA): TGTGCCAGCAGTTTTTCCCCATCCTTAAAGGGTGGTTGGACTGAAGCTTTCTTT. Translation: CASSFSPSLKGGWTEAFF.

This clonotype was recorded at least ten times. The gene calls are TRBV20-1 and TRBJ2-1; 11 bases are shared with TRBD2. The CDR3 has 17 amino acids. Unmatched junction bases numbered 7, after V lost 0 bases and J lost 3 bases. Per germline, CDR1 DFQATT and CDR2 SNEGSKA (reference sequence). CDR3 DNA: TGCAGTGCTAGAGATCGGAGACTAGCGGGAAACTACAATGAGCAGTTCTTC. This codes for CSARDRRLAGNYNEQFF.

The chain couples TRBV7-6 to TRBJ2-1, with 7 bases matching TRBD1. The junction had 5 bases not matched to a gene; V was cut back by 6 bases and J by 0 bases. CDR3 length: 15 amino acids. Germline V gene sequence: CDR1 SGHVS, CDR2 FNYEAQ. The CDR3 nucleotides are TGTGCCAGCAGTCGAACAGGGGACTCCTACAATGAGCAGTTCTTC. This sequence encodes CASSRTGDSYNEQFF.

This clonotype has only a few counts. This chain uses TRBV6-2 or TRBV6-3 with TRBJ2-5; D gene unclear. With 5 bases removed from V and 6 bases from J, the gap between germline ends came to 13 bases. The CDR3 is 13 residues long. Germline values: CDR1 MNHEY, CDR2 SVGEGT. The CDR3 DNA is TGTGCCAGCAGTCAGCTTACGAGGAAGACCCAGTACTTC. This gives the protein CASSQLTRKTQYF.

This clonotype was picked up a small number of times. The V gene is TRBV3-1, the J gene TRBJ1-4, with TRBD1 matching 9 bases. The J segment lost 4 bases and the V segment lost 6 bases, leaving 3 bases of the junction unmatched. CDR3 length: 14 residues. The germline CDR1 and CDR2 sequences are LGHDT and YNNKEL (reference sequence). The CDR3 DNA follows: TGTGCCAGCAGGCGGACAGGGGTTAATGAAAAACTGTTTTTT. Translation: CASRRTGVNEKLFF.

In DNA, the CDR3 is TGTGCCAGCAGCTTGCTAGCCTACAATGAGCAGTTCTTC. It codes for CASSLLAYNEQFF. The rearrangement uses TRBV11-3 and TRBJ2-1; D is unresolved. Germline CDR1 and CDR2: SGHNT and YENEEA. This CDR3 is 13 amino acids long. V was pared by 3 bases and J by 2 bases, with 5 bases between.

Only a few counts were recorded for this clonotype. This sequence joins TRBV7-9 and TRBJ2-5; 9 nucleotides match TRBD1. The CDR3 has 16 residues. Looked up from germline, CDR1 is SEHNR and CDR2 is FQNEAQ (reference sequence). J gave up 1 base and V 5 bases, and 8 bases lay outside the gene matches. The CDR3 sequence: CASSSSGTGFQETQYF. As DNA, the CDR3 is TGTGCCAGCAGCAGCTCAGGGACAGGGTTCCAAGAGACCCAGTACTTC.

The chain links TRBV18 to TRBJ2-2, with D tentatively TRBD1 (5 bases). The V gene's germline CDR1 is KGHSH and CDR2 LQKENI. The ends were cut back, 6 bases at V and 1 base at J, with 15 bases in the middle. The CDR3 sequence is 16 residues long. As DNA, the CDR3 is TGTGCCAGCTCTCTTCTGACAGTCGAGAACACCGGGGAGCTGTTTTTT. It encodes CASSLLTVENTGELFF.

This clonotype was observed at least ten times. The V and J genes are TRBV7-9 and TRBJ2-1; D is perhaps TRBD1 or TRBD2 (7 bases each). The V gene lost 2 bases and the J gene lost 7 bases, with 15 bases spanning the gap. CDR1 and CDR2 (germline): SEHNR, FQNEAQ (reference sequence). The CDR3 is 15 residues long. CDR3: CASSLQGEGWNEQFF. The CDR3, as DNA: TGTGCCAGCAGCTTACAGGGGGAGGGTTGGAATGAGCAGTTCTTC.

This chain joins TRBV20-1 and TRBJ2-3; D is perhaps TRBD2 (5 bases). Germline CDR1 DFQATT, CDR2 SNEGSKA (reference sequence). The CDR3 sequence is 15 residues long. V was cut by 5 bases and J by 3 bases, with 18 bases left in between. This CDR3 is CSAENPGSGTDTQYF. The CDR3 nucleotides read TGCAGTGCTGAAAACCCGGGCTCGGGGACAGATACGCAGTATTTT.

This clonotype was found many times. This chain connects TRBV12-3 or TRBV12-4 to TRBJ2-1; D may match TRBD1 or TRBD2 (5 bases each). Trimming cost V 3 bases and J 10 bases, with 10 bases left between them. CDR3 length: 12 amino acids. The CDR3 here is CASSLGVKEQFF. CDR3 DNA: TGTGCCAGCAGTTTGGGGGTGAAGGAGCAGTTCTTC.

The sample holds a few counts of this clonotype. V usage is TRBV20-1 and J usage is TRBJ2-1, with a possible D match to TRBD1 (5 bases). The CDR3 is 16 residues long. Trimming shortened V by 0 bases and J by 1 base, and 13 bases separated the two germline ends. Per the germline V gene, CDR1 is DFQATT and CDR2 is SNEGSKA (reference sequence). The CDR3 region has the DNA TGCAGTGCTAGAGATGGGCGACAGTGGTCCTACAATGAGCAGTTCTTC. Amino acids: CSARDGRQWSYNEQFF.

This clonotype was detected ten times or more. The chain uses TRBV7-2 and TRBJ1-3, with D uncertain. In germline, CDR1 is SGHTA, CDR2 FQGNSA. The germline V and J ends were trimmed by 5 bases and 4 bases, with 6 bases remaining between them. The CDR3 has 12 residues. Written as DNA, the CDR3 is TGTGCCAGCAGCGACTTAGGAAACACCATATATTTT. Translating gives CASSDLGNTIYF.

This clonotype was seen many times. This chain links TRBV7-3 with TRBJ2-3, with TRBD1 matching over 7 bases. V shed 2 bases and J 4 bases; nucleotides not matched to a gene: 12. The germline CDR1 and CDR2 sequences are SGHTA and FQGTGA. The CDR3 loop spans 17 amino acids. CDR3 in DNA: TGTGCCAGCAGCTTAGGGGTTGAGGGGGCGAGCGCAGATACGCAGTATTTT. Residues: CASSLGVEGASADTQYF.

This clonotype was counted many times. This chain connects TRBV20-1 to TRBJ2-5; 9 bases match TRBD2. The CDR3 contains 15 residues. Per the germline V gene, CDR1 is DFQATT and CDR2 is SNEGSKA (reference sequence). The V and J ends lost 6 bases and 5 bases, in that order; junction bases with no gene match: 13. This CDR3 reads CSAWEAGGIRETQYF. The CDR3 nucleotides are TGCAGTGCCTGGGAGGCGGGAGGGATTCGGGAGACCCAGTACTTC.

The CDR3 DNA reads as TGTGCCAGCTCTAGCAACACCATATATTTT. It specifies CASSSNTIYF. The gene calls are TRBV12-3 or TRBV12-4 and TRBJ1-3; D remains ambiguous. V lost 8 bases and J lost 7, with 6 bases in between. The CDR3 totals 10 residues.

This clonotype came up a few times. J is TRBJ2-5 and V is TRBV20-1; 12 nucleotides align to TRBD2. The germline CDR1 and CDR2 sequences are DFQATT and SNEGSKA (reference sequence). V was clipped by 1 base and J by 4 bases; unmatched bases: 4. The CDR3 is 15 residues long. Written as DNA, the CDR3 is TGCAGTGCTAGAGCCCCTAGCGGGGGGGGAGAGACCCAGTACTTC. This sequence encodes CSARAPSGGGETQYF.

The V and J genes are TRBV14 and TRBJ2-7; D possibly matches TRBD1 or TRBD2 (5 bases each). The CDR3 contains 16 residues. Germline lookup yields CDR1 SGHDN and CDR2 FVKESK. Deletions cut 3 bases from V and 5 bases from J, with 20 bases between. As DNA, the CDR3 is TGTGCCAGCAGCCACCAAAGGGACCTAGTTGCCCACGAGCAGTACTTC. Protein: CASSHQRDLVAHEQYF. Complete variable domain (other parts from reference TRBV14 and TRBJ2-7): EAGVTQFPSHSVIEKGQTVTLRCDPISGHDNLYWYRRVMGKEIKFLLHFVKESKQDESGMPNNRFLAERTGGTYSTLKVQPAELEDSGVYFCASSHQRDLVAHEQYFGPGTRLTVT.

At least ten counts were recorded for this clonotype. The chain uses TRBV7-8 and TRBJ1-6, with D uncertain. V lost 1 base and J lost 10, with 8 bases in between. CDR3 size: 13 residues. Germline V gene lookup returns CDR1 SGHVS and CDR2 FQNEAQ. CDR3 nucleotide sequence: TGTGCCAGCAGCTTAGAGCGTGGGTCACCCCTCCACTTT. Translating it yields CASSLERGSPLHF.

This clonotype was seen repeatedly, ten times or more. V is TRBV7-2 and J is TRBJ1-5; D is unclear. The CDR3 extends over 16 amino acids. Germline CDR1 reads SGHTA; CDR2 reads FQGNSA. V lost 5 bases and J lost 2, with 16 bases in between. The CDR3 spells CASSPLGPDGNQPQHF. CDR3 coding DNA: TGTGCCAGCAGCCCCCTCGGGCCTGACGGCAATCAGCCCCAGCATTTT.

This clonotype was detected ten times or more. This chain uses TRBV10-3 with TRBJ2-1, with 10 bases aligning to TRBD2. This CDR3 has 16 residues. CDR1 and CDR2 from the germline V gene are ENHRY and SYGVKD. Trimming removed 7 bases from V and 0 bases from J; junction bases left unmatched: 6. The CDR3 spells CAIKPSGGSSYNEQFF. As DNA, the CDR3 is TGTGCCATCAAACCTAGCGGGGGAAGCTCCTACAATGAGCAGTTCTTC.

Remarks on this clonotype: This could be a read error, since a much larger clone is one nucleotide away. This sequence joins TRBV12-3 or TRBV12-4 and TRBJ2-1; TRBD2 matches 10 bases. CDR3 size: 13 residues. Germline trimming cut 6 bases from V and 10 bases from J; bases unmatched to any gene: 6. CDR3 in amino acids: CASRVLAGREQFF. The DNA of the CDR3 is TGTGCCAGCAGGGTACTAGCGGGGCGGGAGCAGTTCTTC.

V is TRBV12-3 or TRBV12-4 and J is TRBJ1-1; D not resolved. This CDR3 comprises 14 residues. Trimming shortened V by 4 bases and J by 4 bases, and 13 bases separated the two germline ends. CDR3 sequence reads: CASSSNRDFTEAFF. CDR3 sequence (DNA): TGTGCCAGCAGTTCCAACAGAGATTTCACTGAAGCTTTCTTT.